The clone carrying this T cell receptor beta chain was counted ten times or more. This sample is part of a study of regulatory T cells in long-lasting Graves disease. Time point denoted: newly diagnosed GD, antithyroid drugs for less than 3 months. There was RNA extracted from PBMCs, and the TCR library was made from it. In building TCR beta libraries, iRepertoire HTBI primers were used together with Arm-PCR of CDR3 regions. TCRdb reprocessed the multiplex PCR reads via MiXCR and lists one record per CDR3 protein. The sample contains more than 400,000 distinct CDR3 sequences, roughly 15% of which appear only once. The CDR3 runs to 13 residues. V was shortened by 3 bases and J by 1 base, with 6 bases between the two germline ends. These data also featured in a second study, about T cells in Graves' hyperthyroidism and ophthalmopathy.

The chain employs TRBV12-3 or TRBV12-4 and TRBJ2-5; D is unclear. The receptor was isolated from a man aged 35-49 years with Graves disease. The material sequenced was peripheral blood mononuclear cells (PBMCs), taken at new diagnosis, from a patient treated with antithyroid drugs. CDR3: CASSFSLQETQYF. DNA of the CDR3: TGTGCCAGCAGTTTTTCTCTCCAAGAGACCCAGTACTTC.